The clone carrying this T cell receptor beta chain has a count of ten or more. This record belongs to a study of T cells in Graves' hyperthyroidism and ophthalmopathy. CDR3 length equals 12 residues. CDR1 PRHDT and CDR2 FYEKMQ come from the germline V gene (reference sequence). Deletions cut 7 bases from V and 5 bases from J, with 12 bases between. RNA transcripts yielded amplified TCR beta CDR3 regions. HTBI primers drove first-round RT-PCR of the TCR CDR3. TCRdb re-analysed the multiplex PCR reads in MiXCR, keeping a single row per CDR3 protein. The repertoire holds roughly 420,000 distinct CDR3 sequences, with approximately 13% as singletons.

The V gene is TRBV13, the J gene TRBJ2-7; unclear D gene. Sequencing was performed on blood. The origin of this receptor is a young woman with Graves' hyperthyroidism. CDR3 DNA: TGTGCCAGCAAGGGTCGGCGCGACGAGCAGTACTTC. This sequence encodes CASKGRRDEQYF.